This T cell receptor (beta chain) was captured by sequencing in a study of shared clonotypes between healthy human individuals. Some 30,000 T cell genomes (roughly 0.2 ug DNA) went into each sorted-subset replicate. The table came from immunoSEQ multiplex PCR; TCRdb's copy has only in-frame clones and leaves some out. The table has about 680,000 clones, less than 80% seen once. The CDR3 has 17 amino acids. Sequenced input: memory CD4+ T cells sorted from blood. Subset: CD45RA-negative fraction. The chain carries TRBV7-5 and TRBJ2-2; TRBD2 is the table's D call, not checked against the DNA. TRBV7-5 is tagged as a pseudogene. The sequence derives from a woman between 25 and 40 years old in good health. The CDR3, as DNA: TGTGTCAGAAGCTCAACCCCTAGCGGAGAAAACACCGGGGAGCTGTTTTTT. Its translation: CVRSSTPSGENTGELFF.